The sequence of this TCR beta chain was determined in a study of blood T cells in healthy people across ages. Study results and limitations: Higher diversity, along with more naive CD4+ cells, distinguished long-lived donors from aged donors. Donor CMV infection status was unknown, possibly confounding age-related changes in expanded clonotypes.

Peripheral blood was drawn, 7.5 to 10 milliliters per donor. At least 6 micrograms of total RNA were extracted per sample. Germline CDR1 and CDR2: MNHEY and SMNVEV (reference sequence). This CDR3 has 14 amino acids. V lost 3 bases and J 1 base, leaving 10 bases between the germline ends. This clonotype was seen more than once but under ten times. The target antigen is unknown. A second PCR of 7 to 11 cycles used a sample-barcoded 5' primer and a J-beta primer mix. TCRdb called the 5' RACE reads again in MiXCR, with one record for every CDR3 protein. The profile shows approximately 820,000 distinct CDR3 sequences, roughly 44% of them singletons.

The sample was blood. The gene calls are TRBV27 and TRBJ2-7; D ambiguous. The TCR was taken from a man aged 55 to 70 in good health. CDR3 sequence reads: CASSFGIGSYEQYF. CDR3 coding DNA: TGTGCCAGCAGTTTTGGCATAGGGTCCTACGAGCAGTACTTC.